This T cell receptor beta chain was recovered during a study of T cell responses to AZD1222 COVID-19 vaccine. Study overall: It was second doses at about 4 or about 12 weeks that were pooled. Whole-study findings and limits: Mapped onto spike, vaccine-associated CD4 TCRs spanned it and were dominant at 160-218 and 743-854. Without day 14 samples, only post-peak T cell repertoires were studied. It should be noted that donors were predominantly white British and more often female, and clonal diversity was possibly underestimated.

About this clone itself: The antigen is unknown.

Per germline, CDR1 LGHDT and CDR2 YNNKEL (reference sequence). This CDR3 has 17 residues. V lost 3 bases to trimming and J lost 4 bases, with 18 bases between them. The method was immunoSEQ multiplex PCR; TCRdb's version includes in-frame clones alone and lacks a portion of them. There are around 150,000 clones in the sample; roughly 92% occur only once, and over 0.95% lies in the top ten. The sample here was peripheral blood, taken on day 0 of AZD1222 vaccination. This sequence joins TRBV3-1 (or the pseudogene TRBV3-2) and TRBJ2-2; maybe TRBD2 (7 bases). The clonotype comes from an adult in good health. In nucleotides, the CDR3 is TGTGCCAGCAGCCAGAACGGGGGGCGAGGGGGCACCGGGGAGCTGTTTTTT. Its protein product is CASSQNGGRGGTGELFF.